These 20 T cell receptor beta chains were sequenced from one sample in a study of molecular identifiers for immune sequencing clone quantification. TCRdb used MiXCR to reprocess the PCR reads, holding one entry per CDR3 protein. The repertoire has some 9,800 distinct CDR3 sequences, around 20% of them found once; the top ten carry over 1.5%. Sequencing was performed on naive CD8+ T cells from blood, with Jurkat cell RNA spiked in. Subset given: FACS-sorted CD8+CD4-CCR7+CD45RA+ naive T cells. Receptor source: a human donor in good health. Some libraries in this study had Jurkat cell RNA spiked in.

A few counts support this clonotype. The CDR3 region has the DNA TGTGCCAGCAGCAAAGGGAGGCGGGAGCCGCGCACAGATACGCAGTATTTT. It translates to CASSKGRREPRTDTQYF. This sequence joins TRBV21-1 and TRBJ2-3; the table calls TRBD2, which could not be checked here. TRBV21-1 is marked as a pseudogene. CDR3 length equals 17 residues.

By share, this clonotype counts as medium-sized. This chain links TRBV7-6 with TRBJ2-3; 11 bases line up with TRBD2. This CDR3 contains 17 residues. The V gene's germline CDR1 is SGHVS and CDR2 FNYEAQ. Trimming at V came to 2 bases and at J to 1 base, leaving 5 bases not matched to a gene. The CDR3 DNA sequence: TGTGCCAGCAGCTTAATAGCGGGAGGGCCGGGCACAGATACGCAGTATTTT. The encoded protein is CASSLIAGGPGTDTQYF.

This clonotype was picked up a small number of times. It may be a read error: a sequence one base away is much more abundant. The CDR3 sequence: CSAPLTGESFMETQHF. The CDR3 DNA reads TGCAGTGCTCCCCTAACGGGAGAGTCTTTTATGGAGACCCAGCACTTC. This chain connects TRBV20-1 to TRBJ2-5; the D gene is possibly TRBD2 (6 bases). Germline assignment: CDR1 DFQATT and CDR2 SNEGSKA (reference sequence). This CDR3 spans 16 amino acids.

This clonotype is medium-sized within its sample. The chain joins TRBV9 to TRBJ1-1, with D perhaps matching TRBD1 (6 bases). V was trimmed by 4 bases and J by 0 bases, leaving 16 bases between them. The CDR3 is 16 amino acids. Per germline, CDR1 SGDLS and CDR2 YYNGEE. The CDR3 DNA sequence: TGTGCCAGCAGCTCGAGTAGGGACAACCTGAACACTGAAGCTTTCTTT. Protein: CASSSSRDNLNTEAFF.

As concerns this clonotype: A much larger clone is a single base away; this may be a read error. This chain links TRBV29-1 with TRBJ2-7, with 8 bases lining up with TRBD1. CDR1 is SQVTM, CDR2 ANQGSEA, per germline. This CDR3 has 14 residues. The CDR3 region is CSVEDKDRAYEQHF. CDR3 DNA: TGCAGCGTTGAAGATAAGGACAGGGCCTACGAGCAGCACTTC.

In its sample, this clonotype ranks as medium-sized. The chain couples TRBV29-1 to TRBJ2-1, with 12 bases that match TRBD2. There are 14 residues in the CDR3. J gave up 8 bases and V 3 bases, and 5 bases lay outside the gene matches. CDR1 is SQVTM and CDR2 is ANQGSEA in the germline V gene. CDR3 in amino acids: CSVDRLAGGDEQFF. DNA of the CDR3: TGCAGCGTTGATCGTCTAGCGGGGGGGGATGAGCAGTTCTTC.

On this clonotype: One base away lies a much larger clone, so this may be a sequencing read error. The chain combines TRBV4-2 with TRBJ2-7; perhaps TRBD1 as D (6 bases). CDR1 is LGHNA, CDR2 YNFKEQ, per germline. This CDR3 comprises 15 residues. CDR3 nucleotide sequence: TGTGCCAGCAGCCAAGTGACAGGCGAGGTCTACGAGCAGTGCTTC. This encodes CASSQVTGEVYEQCF.

By share, this clonotype counts as medium-sized. V and J are TRBV7-2 and TRBJ1-1; D gene ambiguous. Trimming pared 1 base from V and 4 bases from J, leaving 10 bases between. Germline V gene lookup returns CDR1 SGHTA and CDR2 FQGNSA. This CDR3 spans 14 amino acids. CDR3 protein: CASSLGVGPTEAFF. DNA for the CDR3: TGTGCCAGCAGCTTAGGGGTAGGCCCCACTGAAGCTTTCTTT.

Relative to its sample, this clonotype is medium-sized. This chain's CDR3 is CASSPAGRAEEQYF. CDR3 DNA sequence: TGCGCCAGCAGCCCCGCGGGGAGGGCTGAGGAGCAGTACTTC. The chain is built from TRBV4-3 and TRBJ2-7; 7 positions agree with TRBD2. The ends lost 4 bases at V and 7 bases at J; junction bases unmatched: 10. CDR3 length: 14 residues. Looked up from germline, CDR1 is LGHNA and CDR2 is YSLEER.

By share, this clonotype ranks as medium-sized. The V gene is TRBV13, the J gene TRBJ1-1; tentative D call: TRBD1 (5 bases). The ends were cut back, 0 bases at V and 7 bases at J, with 12 bases in the middle. CDR3 length: 14 amino acids. In germline, CDR1 is PRHDT, CDR2 FYEKMQ (reference sequence). CDR3 residues: CASSLGSGGGEAFF. CDR3 nucleotides: TGTGCCAGCAGCTTAGGCTCAGGCGGGGGTGAAGCTTTCTTT.

This clonotype was observed at least ten times. The chain uses TRBV28 and TRBJ2-1, with TRBD2 identical over 8 bases. The CDR3 loop spans 16 amino acids. V shed 7 bases, J shed 6 bases, and the junction held 14 bases outside the gene matches. Germline CDR1 is MDHEN and CDR2 is SYDVKM. This CDR3 reads CASNPPQREFVNEQFF. The CDR3 coding sequence is TGTGCCAGCAACCCCCCCCAGCGGGAGTTCGTCAATGAGCAGTTCTTC. The full variable domain, completed using reference TRBV28 and TRBJ2-1, is DVKVTQSSRYLVKRTGEKVFLECVQDMDHENMFWYRQDPGLGLRLIYFSYDVKMKEKGDIPEGYSVSREKKERFSLILESASTNQTSMYLCASNPPQREFVNEQFFGPGTRLTVL.

This chain links TRBV28 with TRBJ1-4; the D is unclear. Trimming cost V 5 bases and J 8 bases, with 21 bases left between them. Germline V lookup: CDR1 MDHEN, CDR2 SYDVKM. This CDR3 is built from 16 residues. CDR3 bases: TGTGCCAGCAGTACCATGCAACAGTTTAGTATGGAAAAACTGTTTTTT. Translated: CASSTMQQFSMEKLFF.

With regard to this clonotype: The junction differs from germline at one of its ends, possibly a read error. The V call is TRBV15, the J call TRBJ2-3; D might be TRBD2 (5 bases). The CDR3 runs to 14 residues. CDR1 is LNHNV and CDR2 is YYDKDF in the germline V gene (reference sequence). CDR3 nucleotide sequence: TGTGCCACCAGCAGAGATAGCGTGGCAGATACGCAGTACTTT. Translated: CATSRDSVADTQYF.

With respect to this clonotype: A read error is possible here, since a much larger clone lies one base away. This chain links TRBV9 with TRBJ2-3, with D tentatively TRBD1 or TRBD2 (5 bases each). Germline values: CDR1 SGDLS, CDR2 YYNGEE. The V end lost 2 bases, the J end lost 2 bases, and 9 bases lay between the germline ends. The length of the CDR3 is 14 residues. The CDR3 region has the DNA TGTGCCAGCAGCGTCCGGGACGACACAGATACGCAGTATTTT. This translates into CASSVRDDTDTQYF.

Ten or more counts support this clonotype. CDR3 sequence reads: CASSLGLGLTQPQHF. In nucleotides, the CDR3 is TGTGCCAGCAGCTTAGGGTTGGGGCTTACTCAGCCCCAGCATTTT. The V gene is TRBV11-2, the J gene TRBJ1-5; TRBD1 might be the D (5 bases). Looked up from germline, CDR1 is SGHAT and CDR2 is FQNNGV. This CDR3 is built from 15 residues. Trimming removed 1 base at V and 6 bases at J, with 13 bases between. Supplemented by reference TRBV11-2 and TRBJ1-5, the full variable domain reads EAGVAQSPRYKIIEKRQSVAFWCNPISGHATLYWYQQILGQGPKLLIQFQNNGVVDDSQLPKDRFSAERLKGVDSTLKIQPAKLEDSAVYLCASSLGLGLTQPQHFGDGTRLSIL.

This clonotype was detected many times. The rearrangement links TRBV5-1 to TRBJ2-1; unclear D gene. The CDR3 is made up of 17 amino acids. Trimming removed 4 bases from V and 0 bases from J, with 17 bases in between. The germline gives CDR1 SGHRS, CDR2 YFSETQ. CDR3 residues: CASSRVIQPSSYNEQFF. CDR3 nucleotides: TGCGCCAGCAGCCGAGTCATCCAACCGAGCTCCTACAATGAGCAGTTCTTC.

Notes on this clonotype: This could be a read error, since a much larger clone is one nucleotide away. V usage is TRBV6-2 or TRBV6-3 and J usage is TRBJ1-5; D gene ambiguous. The V gene lost 2 bases and the J gene lost 2 bases, with 13 bases spanning the gap. The CDR3 totals 16 residues. The V gene's germline CDR1 is MNHEY and CDR2 SVGEGT. DNA for the CDR3: TGTGCCAGCAGTTACGGCGGGCGGCAGGGCAATCAGCCCCAGCATTTT. Amino acid sequence: CASSYGGRQGNQPQHF.

This clonotype ranks as medium-sized. Written as DNA, the CDR3 is TGCAGCGTTGAAATCACTAGCGGGATAACAGATACGCAGTATTTT. This encodes CSVEITSGITDTQYF. This chain connects TRBV29-1 to TRBJ2-3, with TRBD2 matching over 10 bases. J was trimmed by 3 bases and V by 2 bases; bases with no gene match: 5. Germline V gene sequence: CDR1 SQVTM, CDR2 ANQGSEA. The CDR3 has 15 residues.

There are many counts of this clonotype. The chain couples TRBV14 to TRBJ2-1; 9 bases are a match to TRBD2. The CDR3 consists of 14 residues. The V gene end was trimmed by 8 bases and the J gene end by 13 bases; junction bases not matched to a gene: 15. Germline CDR1 is SGHDN and CDR2 is FVKESK. The CDR3 here is CASLPRGGSGSQFF. CDR3 DNA sequence: TGTGCCAGCCTCCCCCGAGGGGGTAGCGGGAGTCAGTTCTTC.

This clonotype is categorized as medium-sized. The CDR3 reads CASSPGGARGTNQPQHF. In DNA, the CDR3 is TGTGCCAGCAGTCCGGGGGGGGCACGGGGGACCAATCAGCCCCAGCATTTT. The genes are TRBV28 and TRBJ1-5, with a weak D call TRBD1 (6 bases). This CDR3 has 17 amino acids. Germline V gene data show CDR1 as MDHEN and CDR2 as SYDVKM. V gave up 5 bases and J gave up 3 bases, with 20 bases separating them.